These 22 T cell receptor beta chains were sequenced from one sample in a study of post-analysis software for immune sequencing data. Overall study results and limits: Controls had lower frequencies than patients of about 5 TRBV segments, which included TRBV5-6, TRBV5-1 and TRBV20-1.

Antigens of these TCRs are unknown. cDNA libraries of TCR beta carried unique molecular identifiers. TCRdb ran MiXCR on the PCR reads and lists one entry per CDR3 protein. There are roughly 800,000 distinct CDR3 sequences in the sample; more than 45% occur only once, and roughly 4.4% lies in the top ten. The sample comprised blood. The origin of the receptors is a girl aged 10 to 17 with multiple sclerosis.

This clonotype showed up just once. This rearrangement joins TRBV7-2 to TRBJ2-5; the D is unclear. Germline V CDR1 and CDR2: SGHTA, FQGNSA. This CDR3 region has 14 residues. V was pared by 5 bases and J by 2 bases, with 12 bases between. Written as DNA, the CDR3 is TGTGCCAGCAGCCCCGGGTGGCAGCAAGAGACCCAGTACTTC. Translating it yields CASSPGWQQETQYF.

With respect to this clonotype: Germline and junction disagree at one end, which may indicate a read error. The chain is built from TRBV15 and TRBJ2-1; 9 bases match TRBD1. Germline loops: CDR1 LNHNV, CDR2 YYDKDF (reference sequence). The CDR3 length is 15 residues. CDR3 loop: CATSSKTGQGNKQFF. CDR3 DNA sequence: TGTGCCACCAGCAGTAAAACGGGACAGGGCAATAAGCAGTTCTTC.

This chain joins TRBV10-2 and TRBJ2-5, with D possibly TRBD2 on 6 matching bases. V was clipped by 3 bases and J by 2 bases, with 13 bases between them. The CDR3 is made up of 15 amino acids. The germline V gene encodes CDR1 WSHSY and CDR2 SAAADI. In DNA, the CDR3 is TGCGCCAGCAGTGAAAGGAGGGCCGGGCAAGAGACCCAGTACTTC. Protein product: CASSERRAGQETQYF.

This chain links TRBV27 with TRBJ2-1; TRBD1 or TRBD2 may be the D gene (6 bases each). The V end lost 5 bases, the J end lost 4 bases, and 12 bases lay between the germline ends. The CDR3 is 14 amino acids. Germline loops: CDR1 MNHEY, CDR2 SMNVEV (reference sequence). The CDR3 loop is CASSRRGQYNEQFF. The CDR3, as DNA: TGTGCCAGCAGTAGGAGGGGACAATACAATGAGCAGTTCTTC.

The chain links TRBV15 to TRBJ2-7, with D maybe TRBD1 (6 bases). V lost 4 bases and J lost 1, with 11 bases in between. The CDR3 covers 14 residues. CDR1 and CDR2 (germline): LNHNV, YYDKDF (reference sequence). The CDR3 DNA sequence: TGTGCCACCAGCACCCAGACAGGTTCCTACGAGCAGTACTTC. As protein: CATSTQTGSYEQYF.

This clonotype was seen only a few times. The J gene is TRBJ2-3, the V gene TRBV6-5, with 7 bases lining up with TRBD2. Trimming removed 10 bases from V and 3 bases from J; junction bases left unmatched: 13. Germline assignment: CDR1 MNHEY and CDR2 SVGAGI. The CDR3 covers 15 residues. The CDR3 DNA sequence: TGTGCCACCAGAAAGGCGACCGGGGGGACAGATACGCAGTATTTT. This sequence encodes CATRKATGGTDTQYF.

The chain has TRBV12-3 or TRBV12-4 and TRBJ2-5; D might be TRBD1 (5 bases). Trimming stripped 2 bases from V and 7 bases from J, with 5 bases between. This CDR3 has 11 residues. The CDR3 region is CASSLTGTQYF. Here the CDR3 DNA reads TGTGCCAGCAGTTTAACAGGGACCCAGTACTTC.

This clonotype turned up a few times. The J gene is TRBJ2-1, the V gene TRBV29-1, with D maybe TRBD2 (6 bases). The V gene lost 7 bases and the J gene lost 6 bases, with 13 bases spanning the gap. The CDR3 is made up of 12 amino acids. Germline loops: CDR1 SQVTM, CDR2 ANQGSEA. The CDR3 coding sequence is TGCAGCGCGGGAGAAATAAGCAATGAGCAGTTCTTC. Its protein is CSAGEISNEQFF.

The V call is TRBV4-1, the J call TRBJ2-5; TRBD2 agrees at 13 bases. Germline V gene data show CDR1 as MGHRA and CDR2 as YSYEKL. The ends lost 7 bases at V and 11 bases at J; junction bases unmatched: 13. The CDR3 runs 15 residues. The CDR3 sequence is CASTLGTSGDNEQYF. CDR3 bases: TGCGCCAGCACCCTTGGGACTAGCGGGGACAATGAGCAGTACTTC.

This sequence joins TRBV20-1 and TRBJ2-7, with D perhaps TRBD1 (6 bases). Per germline, CDR1 DFQATT and CDR2 SNEGSKA (reference sequence). V gave up 6 bases and J gave up 2 bases, with 17 bases separating them. This CDR3 is built from 14 residues. DNA for the CDR3: TGCAGTGCGATAGACCGGGACATAACCTACGAGCAGTACTTC. This gives the protein CSAIDRDITYEQYF.

The chain is built from TRBV4-3 and TRBJ2-4; no clear D gene. The J call may not be correct, given that the DNA end is closer to TRBJ2-7. The CDR3 loop spans 15 amino acids. Looked up from germline, CDR1 is LGHNA and CDR2 is YSLEER. The DNA of the CDR3 is TGCGCCAGCAGCCAAGGCCTTGGTATCGCCTACGAGCAGTACTTC. The encoded protein is CASSQGLGIAYEQYF.

The chain links TRBV9 to TRBJ2-1, with 9 bases lining up with TRBD1. V lost 1 base, J lost 9 bases, and 8 bases stayed unmatched. Germline CDR1 SGDLS, CDR2 YYNGEE. The CDR3 sequence is 15 residues long. The CDR3 bases are TGTGCCAGCAGCGTAAGTACAGGGGGCTATGTTGAGCAGTTCTTC. Encoded protein: CASSVSTGGYVEQFF.

Remarks on this clonotype: A junction boundary mismatches the germline segment, possibly from a read error. The chain joins TRBV7-9 to TRBJ2-6; either TRBD1 or TRBD2 may fit D (5 bases each). This CDR3 contains 17 residues. Germline V gives CDR1 SEHNR, CDR2 FQNEAQ (reference sequence). In DNA, the CDR3 is TGTGCCAGTAGCTTAGGTGGCCAGGGAGTTGGGGCCAACGTCCTGACTTTC. This gives the protein CASSLGGQGVGANVLTF. The full variable domain, in which reference TRBV7-9 and TRBJ2-6 provide the parts outside the CDR3, is DTGVSQNPRHKITKRGQNVTFRCDPISEHNRLYWYRQTLGQGPEFLTYFQNEAQLEKSRLLSDRFSAERPKGSFSTLEIQRTEQGDSAMYLCASSLGGQGVGANVLTFGAGSRLTVL.

V gene TRBV5-6 combines with J gene TRBJ1-1; D unresolved. Trimming stripped 4 bases from V and 10 bases from J, with 26 bases between. Per germline, CDR1 SGHDT and CDR2 YYEEEE. CDR3 length: 16 residues. This CDR3 reads CASSPLPAGPPPGAFF. For the CDR3, the DNA is TGTGCCAGCAGCCCTCTTCCGGCAGGCCCCCCGCCGGGAGCTTTCTTT.

V is TRBV6-2 or TRBV6-3 and J is TRBJ2-5, with 10 positions matching TRBD2. Germline values: CDR1 MNHEY, CDR2 SVGEGT. V lost 0 bases, J lost 2 bases, and 6 bases stayed unmatched. The CDR3 totals 17 residues. The CDR3 DNA follows: TGTGCCAGCAGTTACTCGAGGGCTAGCGGGAGTCAAGAGACCCAGTACTTC. Residues: CASSYSRASGSQETQYF.

The CDR3 is CASSLDGERTDTQYF. In DNA, the CDR3 is TGTGCCAGCAGCCTGGACGGAGAGAGAACAGATACGCAGTATTTT. The chain recombines TRBV12-3 or TRBV12-4 with TRBJ2-3; D gene ambiguous. The CDR3 runs 15 residues. V lost 6 bases and J lost 3, with 16 bases in between.

Notes on this clonotype: Germline and junction disagree at one end, which may indicate a read error. The chain is built from TRBV7-9 and TRBJ2-3; D may be TRBD1 (5 bases). CDR3 length equals 15 residues. The V gene's germline CDR1 is SEHNR and CDR2 FQNEAQ (reference sequence). The CDR3 spells CASSSSVRAADMQYF. The CDR3 DNA reads TGTGCCAGCAGCTCAAGCGTCAGGGCGGCAGATATGCAGTATTTT.

This chain links TRBV29-1 with TRBJ1-2; TRBD1 might be the D (5 bases). The V and J ends lost 6 bases and 8 bases respectively, with 13 bases between them. Germline values: CDR1 SQVTM, CDR2 ANQGSEA. The CDR3 runs 11 residues. In DNA form, the CDR3 reads TGCAGCGTCCCAGGGCGGGTCGGCTACACCTTC. This codes for CSVPGRVGYTF.

This clonotype appeared a few times. The V call is TRBV20-1, the J call TRBJ2-7; D may be TRBD2 (6 bases). The CDR3 runs to 14 residues. CDR1 DFQATT and CDR2 SNEGSKA come from the germline V gene (reference sequence). Trimming left V 8 bases short and J 3 bases short, with 20 bases between. The CDR3 bases are TGCAGTCCGCTAGTGTCCGGGAGTAGCTACGAGCAGTACTTC. This sequence encodes CSPLVSGSSYEQYF.

Turning to this clonotype: One end of the junction varies from germline; a read error may be responsible. The chain is built from TRBV5-1 and TRBJ2-3; D is perhaps TRBD1 (6 bases). The CDR3 sequence is 15 residues long. Germline loops: CDR1 SGHRS, CDR2 YFSETQ. CDR3 sequence (DNA): TGCGCCAGCAGCTTCGACGGGATTCGGACAGACACGCAGTATTTT. Encoded protein: CASSFDGIRTDTQYF.

The rearrangement links TRBV5-1 to TRBJ2-1; D perhaps matches TRBD1 (6 bases). V lost 6 bases, J lost 4 bases, and 17 bases lay in between. Per the germline V gene, CDR1 is SGHRS and CDR2 is YFSETQ. This CDR3 is built from 15 residues. This chain's CDR3 is CASTWGTGSYNEQFF. CDR3 bases: TGCGCCAGCACCTGGGGCACAGGGTCTTACAATGAGCAGTTCTTC.

This clonotype has only a few counts. This chain uses TRBV27 with TRBJ2-7; D ambiguous. Trimming left V 5 bases short and J 2 bases short, with 13 bases between. This CDR3 region has 14 residues. From germline, CDR1 is MNHEY and CDR2 SMNVEV (reference sequence). In nucleotides, the CDR3 is TGTGCCAGCAGTCCACTCGGATTGCCCTACGAGCAGTACTTC. Translating it yields CASSPLGLPYEQYF.